The 9 T cell receptor beta chains below were found in one sample sequenced in a study of T cells in tuberculosis. Repertoires were generated with immunoSEQ multiplex PCR, while TCRdb's copy carries only in-frame clones and drops some. The repertoire holds some 40,000 clones, with approximately 95% as singletons. Sequenced: PBMCs. The receptor source for this set is a donor between 10 and 35 years old with latent tuberculosis or without tuberculosis infection.

The V and J genes are TRBV11-2 and TRBJ2-2; TRBD2 agrees at 12 bases. In germline, CDR1 is SGHAT, CDR2 FQNNGV. V lost 2 bases and J lost 3; bases outside the gene matches: 4. The CDR3 consists of 17 residues. Here the CDR3 reads CASSLLAGGQDTGELFF. The CDR3 DNA reads TGTGCCAGCAGCTTACTAGCGGGGGGGCAGGACACCGGGGAGCTGTTTTTT.

This clone was seen just once. The chain combines TRBV5-1 with TRBJ1-5; 8 bases map to TRBD1. The CDR3 consists of 15 residues. V lost 4 bases, J lost 6 bases, and 9 bases stayed unmatched. Germline values: CDR1 SGHRS, CDR2 YFSETQ. CDR3: CASSLTGEPRQPQHF. The DNA of the CDR3 is TGCGCCAGCAGCCTGACAGGGGAACCGCGTCAGCCCCAGCATTTT. The full variable domain, in which reference TRBV5-1 and TRBJ1-5 provide the parts outside the CDR3, is KAGVTQTPRYLIKTRGQQVTLSCSPISGHRSVSWYQQTPGQGLQFLFEYFSETQRNKGNFPGRFSGRQFSNSRSEMNVSTLELGDSALYLCASSLTGEPRQPQHFGDGTRLSIL.

This chain's CDR3 is CASSIVTGGYNSPLHF. CDR3 DNA sequence: TGTGCCAGCAGTATAGTTACAGGGGGATATAATTCACCCCTCCACTTT. V is TRBV28 and J is TRBJ1-6, with 8 bases aligning to TRBD1. From germline, CDR1 is MDHEN and CDR2 SYDVKM. V gave up 5 bases and J gave up 4 bases; unmatched junction bases: 7. This CDR3 has 16 amino acids.

This rearrangement joins TRBV28 to TRBJ1-5; TRBD1 might be the D (6 bases). The ends were cut back, 6 bases at V and 0 bases at J, with 12 bases in the middle. Germline loops: CDR1 MDHEN, CDR2 SYDVKM. The CDR3 sequence is 15 residues long. CDR3 residues: CASSSTGYSNQPQHF. Here the CDR3 DNA reads TGTGCCAGCAGCAGTACAGGGTATAGCAATCAGCCCCAGCATTTT.

The gene calls are TRBV15 and TRBJ2-7; possible D gene TRBD2, 7 bases. The CDR3 contains 15 residues. Trimming pared 1 base from V and 9 bases from J, leaving 19 bases between. Per germline, CDR1 LNHNV and CDR2 YYDKDF (reference sequence). CDR3: CATSRGFRGGAGQYF. The CDR3, as DNA: TGTGCCACCAGCAGAGGTTTTCGCGGGGGCGCCGGGCAGTACTTC. The full variable domain, rest sourced from reference TRBV15 and TRBJ2-7, is DAMVIQNPRYQVTQFGKPVTLSCSQTLNHNVMYWYQQKSSQAPKLLFHYYDKDFNNEADTPDNFQSRRPNTSFCFLDIRSPGLGDTAMYLCATSRGFRGGAGQYFGPGTRLTVT.

The chain joins TRBV5-1 to TRBJ2-7; D may be TRBD1 (5 bases). This CDR3 is 14 amino acids long. Germline V gene lookup returns CDR1 SGHRS and CDR2 YFSETQ. Trimming took off 0 bases at V and 5 bases at J, with 12 bases between the two ends. CDR3 protein: CASSLEGVHDEQYF. The CDR3 DNA reads TGCGCCAGCAGCTTGGAAGGGGTTCACGACGAGCAGTACTTC.

V and J are TRBV5-4 and TRBJ1-1; 7 bases match TRBD1. The germline gives CDR1 SGHNT, CDR2 YYREEE (reference sequence). The V segment lost 4 bases and the J segment 2 bases; nucleotides outside the gene matches: 5. The CDR3 loop spans 14 amino acids. The CDR3 nucleotides read TGTGCCAGCAGCCCCAGACAGGGCAACACTGAAGCTTTCTTT. Its translation is CASSPRQGNTEAFF.

CDR3 sequence reads: CASSAGLAGGHGTDTQYF. Here the CDR3 DNA reads TGTGCCAGCAGCGCGGGACTAGCGGGGGGGCACGGCACAGATACGCAGTATTTT. This chain links TRBV5-8 with TRBJ2-3, with 16 positions matching TRBD2. CDR1 and CDR2 (germline): SGHTS, YDEGEE. The trim removed 4 bases at V and 1 base at J, leaving 6 bases unmatched. The CDR3 covers 18 residues. The whole variable domain, filled in from reference TRBV5-8 and TRBJ2-3, reads EAGVTQSPTHLIKTRGQQATLRCSPISGHTSVYWYQQALGLGLQFLLWYDEGEERNRGNFPPRFSGRQFPNYSSELNVNALELEDSALYLCASSAGLAGGHGTDTQYFGPGTRLTVL.

This clone has just one count. The chain has TRBV19 and TRBJ2-7; TRBD2 matches 7 bases. The CDR3 extends over 15 amino acids. With V trimmed by 3 bases and J by 3 bases, 8 bases remained unmatched. Germline V CDR1 and CDR2: LNHDA, SQIVND (reference sequence). The CDR3 DNA is TGTGCCAGTAGTATGACGGGGGGAAGGGGCTACGAGCAGTACTTC. Protein sequence: CASSMTGGRGYEQYF.